Following are 9 T cell receptor beta chains from one sample sequenced in a study of blood T cell repertoires in COVID-19. Here immunoSEQ multiplex PCR was the method, and the copy in TCRdb shows in-frame clones only, minus some. The sample includes more than 95,000 clones, about nine tenths of them seen just once. Input material: peripheral blood. The receptors derive from a man aged 60 to 75 with acute or convalescent COVID-19.

The rearrangement uses TRBV19 and TRBJ1-5, with D perhaps TRBD1 (5 bases). CDR3 length equals 16 residues. CDR1 is LNHDA, CDR2 SQIVND, per germline (reference sequence). The V gene lost 3 bases and the J gene lost 6 bases, with 18 bases spanning the gap. CDR3 in amino acids: CASSILGSRRGQPQHF. The CDR3 region has the DNA TGTGCCAGTAGTATTTTGGGGTCTCGAAGGGGTCAGCCCCAGCATTTT.

This chain connects TRBV3-1 (or the pseudogene TRBV3-2) to TRBJ2-5; D is perhaps TRBD2 (6 bases). This CDR3 has 13 residues. Looked up from germline, CDR1 is LGHDT and CDR2 is YNNKEL (reference sequence). With 2 bases removed from V and 6 bases from J, the gap between germline ends came to 10 bases. The CDR3 DNA sequence: TGTGCCAGCAGCCAAACCGGGACTCAGACCCAGTACTTC. Translating gives CASSQTGTQTQYF.

The chain uses TRBV18 and TRBJ2-4; 7 nucleotides line up with TRBD1. The germline gives CDR1 KGHSH, CDR2 LQKENI. V lost 6 bases to trimming and J lost 3 bases; unmatched junction nucleotides: 8. The CDR3 has 15 amino acids. CDR3 DNA: TGTGCCAGCTCCCCGACAGGGATGGGCAAAAACATTCAGTACTTC. Amino acids: CASSPTGMGKNIQYF.

The sample holds many counts of this clone. CDR3 nucleotides: TGTGCCAGCATTCCCGGGACAGGTATTGAAGCTTTCTTT. Translated: CASIPGTGIEAFF. The chain links TRBV6-5 to TRBJ1-1; 8 bases align to TRBD1. Germline trimming cut 7 bases from V and 7 bases from J; bases unmatched to any gene: 8. The CDR3 spans 13 residues. Germline V gives CDR1 MNHEY, CDR2 SVGAGI.

The chain is built from TRBV29-1 and TRBJ1-2; 8 bases map to TRBD1. Per germline, CDR1 SQVTM and CDR2 ANQGSEA. The CDR3 is 12 amino acids. J gave up 2 bases and V 8 bases, and 4 bases lay outside the gene matches. The CDR3 sequence is CSSRTGNYGYTF. Written as DNA, the CDR3 is TGCAGCTCTAGGACAGGGAACTATGGCTACACCTTC.

This chain uses TRBV7-6 with TRBJ2-2, with 8 bases aligning to TRBD1. Germline V CDR1 and CDR2: SGHVS, FNYEAQ. Trimming cost V 4 bases and J 2 bases; bases outside gene matches: 6. The CDR3 consists of 16 residues. CDR3 amino acids: CASSSPDRENTGELFF. DNA for the CDR3: TGTGCCAGCAGCTCACCGGACAGGGAAAACACCGGGGAGCTGTTTTTT.

The rearrangement links TRBV5-4 to TRBJ2-1, with 9 nucleotides matching TRBD1. This CDR3 has 15 residues. V lost 4 bases, J lost 9 bases, and 11 bases stayed unmatched. CDR1 SGHNT and CDR2 YYREEE come from the germline V gene (reference sequence). The DNA for the CDR3 is TGTGCCAGCAGCCTCCCGGGACAGGGTCACGGTGAGCAGTTCTTC. This sequence encodes CASSLPGQGHGEQFF.

The gene calls are TRBV7-6 and TRBJ1-1; D is perhaps TRBD1 (5 bases). The V gene's germline CDR1 is SGHVS and CDR2 FNYEAQ. The CDR3 covers 15 residues. Trimming shortened V by 5 bases and J by 7 bases, and 20 bases separated the two germline ends. For the CDR3, the DNA is TGTGCCAGCAGCCCGAAGGAGGGGATAGAGGGTGAAGCTTTCTTT. This translates into CASSPKEGIEGEAFF.

Comment on this clone: One end of the junction varies from germline; a read error may be responsible. This rearrangement joins TRBV27 to TRBJ2-4; D call uncertain. Per the germline V gene, CDR1 is MNHEY and CDR2 is SMNVEV (reference sequence). The CDR3 is 13 amino acids. CDR3 DNA sequence: TGTGCCAGCAGTTTATCTCCCAAATACATTCAGTACTTC. Translated: CASSLSPKYIQYF.